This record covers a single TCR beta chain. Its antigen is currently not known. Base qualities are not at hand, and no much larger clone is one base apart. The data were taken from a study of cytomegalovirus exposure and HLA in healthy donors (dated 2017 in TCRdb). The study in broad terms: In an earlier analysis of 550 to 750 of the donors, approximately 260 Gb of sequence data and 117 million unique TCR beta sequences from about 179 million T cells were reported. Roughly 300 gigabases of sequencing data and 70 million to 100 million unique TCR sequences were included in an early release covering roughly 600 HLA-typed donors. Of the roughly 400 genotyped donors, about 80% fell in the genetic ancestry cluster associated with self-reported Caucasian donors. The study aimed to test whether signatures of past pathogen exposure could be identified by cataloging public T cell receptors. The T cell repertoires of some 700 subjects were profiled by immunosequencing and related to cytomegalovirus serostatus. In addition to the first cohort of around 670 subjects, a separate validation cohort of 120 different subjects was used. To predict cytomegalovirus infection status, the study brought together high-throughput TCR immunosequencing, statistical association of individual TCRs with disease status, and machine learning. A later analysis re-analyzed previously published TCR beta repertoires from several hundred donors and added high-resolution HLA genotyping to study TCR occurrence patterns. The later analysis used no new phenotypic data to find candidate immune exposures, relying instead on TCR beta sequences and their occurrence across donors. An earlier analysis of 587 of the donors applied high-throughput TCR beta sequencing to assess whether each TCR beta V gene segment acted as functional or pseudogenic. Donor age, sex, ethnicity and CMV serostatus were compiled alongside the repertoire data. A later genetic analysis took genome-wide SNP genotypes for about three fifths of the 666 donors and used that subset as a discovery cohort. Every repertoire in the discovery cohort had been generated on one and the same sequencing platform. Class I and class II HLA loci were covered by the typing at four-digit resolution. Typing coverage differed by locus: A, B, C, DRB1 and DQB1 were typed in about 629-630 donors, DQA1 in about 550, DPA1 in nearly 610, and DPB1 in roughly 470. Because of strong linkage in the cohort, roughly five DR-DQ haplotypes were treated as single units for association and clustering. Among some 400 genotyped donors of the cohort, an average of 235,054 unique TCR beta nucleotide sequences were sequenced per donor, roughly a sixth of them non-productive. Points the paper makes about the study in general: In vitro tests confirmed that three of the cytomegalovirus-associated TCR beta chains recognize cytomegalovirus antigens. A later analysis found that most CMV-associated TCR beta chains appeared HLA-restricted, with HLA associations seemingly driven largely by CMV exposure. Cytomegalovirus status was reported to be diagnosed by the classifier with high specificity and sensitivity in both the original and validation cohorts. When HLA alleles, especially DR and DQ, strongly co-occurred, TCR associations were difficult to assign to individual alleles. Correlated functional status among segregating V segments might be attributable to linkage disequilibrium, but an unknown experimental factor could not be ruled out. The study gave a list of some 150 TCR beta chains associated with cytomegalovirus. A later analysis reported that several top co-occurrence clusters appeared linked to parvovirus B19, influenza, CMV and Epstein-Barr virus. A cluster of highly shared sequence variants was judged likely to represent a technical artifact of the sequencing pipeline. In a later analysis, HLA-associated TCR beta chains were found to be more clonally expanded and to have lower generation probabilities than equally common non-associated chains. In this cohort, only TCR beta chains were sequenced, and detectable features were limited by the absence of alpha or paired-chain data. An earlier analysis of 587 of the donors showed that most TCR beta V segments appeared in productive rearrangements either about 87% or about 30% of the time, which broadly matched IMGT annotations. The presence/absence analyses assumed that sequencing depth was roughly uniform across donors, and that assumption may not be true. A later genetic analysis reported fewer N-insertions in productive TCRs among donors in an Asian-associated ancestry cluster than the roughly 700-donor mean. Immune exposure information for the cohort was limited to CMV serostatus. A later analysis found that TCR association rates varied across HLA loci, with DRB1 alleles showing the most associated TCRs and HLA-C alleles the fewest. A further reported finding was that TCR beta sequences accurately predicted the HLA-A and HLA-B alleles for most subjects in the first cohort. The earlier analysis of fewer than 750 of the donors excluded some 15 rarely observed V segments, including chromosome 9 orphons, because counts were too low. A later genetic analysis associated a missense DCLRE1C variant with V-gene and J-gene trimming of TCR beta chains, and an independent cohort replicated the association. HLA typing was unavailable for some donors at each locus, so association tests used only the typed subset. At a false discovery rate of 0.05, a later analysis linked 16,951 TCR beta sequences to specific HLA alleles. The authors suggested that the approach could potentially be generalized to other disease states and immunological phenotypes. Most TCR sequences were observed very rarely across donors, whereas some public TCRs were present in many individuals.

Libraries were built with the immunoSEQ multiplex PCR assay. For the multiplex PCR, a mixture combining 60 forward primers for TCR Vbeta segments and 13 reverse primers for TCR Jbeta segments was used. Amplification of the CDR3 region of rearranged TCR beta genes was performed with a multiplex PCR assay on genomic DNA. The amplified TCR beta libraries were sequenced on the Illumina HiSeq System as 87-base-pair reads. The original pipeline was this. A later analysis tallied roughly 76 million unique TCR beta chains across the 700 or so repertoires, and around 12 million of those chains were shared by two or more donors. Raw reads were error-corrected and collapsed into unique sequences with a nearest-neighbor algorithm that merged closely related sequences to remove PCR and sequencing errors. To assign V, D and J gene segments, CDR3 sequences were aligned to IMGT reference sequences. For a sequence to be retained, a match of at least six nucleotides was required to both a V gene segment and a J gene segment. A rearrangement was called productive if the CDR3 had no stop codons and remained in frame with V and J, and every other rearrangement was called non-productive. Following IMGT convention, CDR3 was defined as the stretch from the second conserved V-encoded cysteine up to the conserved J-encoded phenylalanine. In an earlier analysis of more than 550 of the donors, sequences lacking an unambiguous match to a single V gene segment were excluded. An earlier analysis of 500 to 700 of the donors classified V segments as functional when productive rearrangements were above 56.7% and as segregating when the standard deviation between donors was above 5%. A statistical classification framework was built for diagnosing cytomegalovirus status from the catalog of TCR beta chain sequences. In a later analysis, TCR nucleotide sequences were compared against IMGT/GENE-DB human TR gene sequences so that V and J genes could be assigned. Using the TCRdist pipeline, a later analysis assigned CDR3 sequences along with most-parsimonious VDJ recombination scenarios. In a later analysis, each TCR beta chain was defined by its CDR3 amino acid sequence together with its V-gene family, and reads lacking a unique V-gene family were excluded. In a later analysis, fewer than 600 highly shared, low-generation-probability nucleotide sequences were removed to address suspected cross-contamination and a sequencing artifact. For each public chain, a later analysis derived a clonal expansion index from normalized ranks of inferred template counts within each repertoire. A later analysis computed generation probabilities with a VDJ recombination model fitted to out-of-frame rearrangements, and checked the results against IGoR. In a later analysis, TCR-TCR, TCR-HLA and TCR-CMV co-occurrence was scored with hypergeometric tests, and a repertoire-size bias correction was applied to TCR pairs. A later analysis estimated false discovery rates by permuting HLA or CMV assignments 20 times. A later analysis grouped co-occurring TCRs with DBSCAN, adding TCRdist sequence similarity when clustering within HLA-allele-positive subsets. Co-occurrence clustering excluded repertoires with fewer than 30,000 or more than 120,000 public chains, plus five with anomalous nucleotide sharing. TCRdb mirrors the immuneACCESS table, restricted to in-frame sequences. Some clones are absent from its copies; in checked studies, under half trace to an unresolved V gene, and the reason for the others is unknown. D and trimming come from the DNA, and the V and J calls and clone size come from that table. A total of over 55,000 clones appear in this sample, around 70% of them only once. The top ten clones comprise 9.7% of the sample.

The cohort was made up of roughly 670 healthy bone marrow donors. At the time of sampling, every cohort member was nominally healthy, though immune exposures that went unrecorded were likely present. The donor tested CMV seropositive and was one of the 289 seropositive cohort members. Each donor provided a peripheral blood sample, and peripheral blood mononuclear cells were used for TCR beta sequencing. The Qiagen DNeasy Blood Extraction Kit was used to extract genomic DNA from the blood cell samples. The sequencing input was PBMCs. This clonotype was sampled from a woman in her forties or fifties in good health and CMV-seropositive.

The nucleotide sequence reads as follows: TGTGCCACCGCCCTAGACCAAAATCAGCCCCAGCATTTT. Translation gives CATALDQNQPQHF. The chain is encoded by TRBV10-3 joined to TRBJ1-5, with no confident D gene call. The V end loses 10 bases and the J end loses 4 bases, and a stretch of 14 bases separates them. The germline V gene sets CDR1 to ENHRY and CDR2 to SYGVKD. From the cysteine up to the phenylalanine, the CDR3 has a length of 13 residues. The DNA shown is the 39-base CDR3, in frame from base 1.